The 21 T cell receptor beta chains reported below all come from one sample, sequenced in a study of control samples from healthy donors and cancer patients. The protocol was immunoSEQ multiplex PCR, while the TCRdb copy is restricted to in-frame clones and leaves out a portion. The data show some 100,000 clones, about 88% seen once. Source material: blood. These receptors were collected from a woman between 45 and 65 years old in good health.

The chain joins TRBV7-2 to TRBJ1-2, with D unclear. The CDR3 consists of 12 residues. Trimming pared 5 bases from V and 4 bases from J, leaving 8 bases between. In germline, CDR1 is SGHTA, CDR2 FQGNSA. The CDR3 region has the DNA TGTGCCAGCAGCAAGCCGGCCTATGGCTACACCTTC. This encodes CASSKPAYGYTF.

The J gene is TRBJ2-5, the V gene TRBV11-2, with D possibly being TRBD1 (6 bases). Deletions cut 3 bases from V and 4 bases from J, with 15 bases between. The CDR3 totals 15 residues. Germline V lookup: CDR1 SGHAT, CDR2 FQNNGV. This CDR3 reads CASSLHRTVRETQYF. CDR3 nucleotides: TGTGCCAGCAGCTTGCACCGGACAGTGAGAGAGACCCAGTACTTC.

This chain connects TRBV7-3 to TRBJ2-3, with D maybe TRBD2 (6 bases). The germline gives CDR1 SGHTA, CDR2 FQGTGA. V dropped 5 bases and J dropped 5 bases, with 20 bases sitting between them. The CDR3 extends over 16 amino acids. The CDR3 DNA follows: TGTGCCAGCAGCCCGACCTCAGCGGGTCGCGGAGATACGCAGTATTTT. Its protein is CASSPTSAGRGDTQYF.

The rearrangement uses TRBV21-1 and TRBJ1-2; the listed D gene, TRBD1, was not tested against the DNA. TRBV21-1 is a pseudogene. The CDR3 consists of 13 residues. This CDR3 is CAIGGQGIGGYTF. CDR3 in DNA: TGTGCCATCGGGGGACAGGGTATAGGTGGCTACACCTTC.

The rearrangement joins TRBV29-1 to TRBJ2-1, with D uncertain. V gave up 2 bases and J gave up 3 bases, with 11 bases separating them. The CDR3 runs 14 residues. Germline loops: CDR1 SQVTM, CDR2 ANQGSEA. The CDR3 sequence is CSVELLNLYNEQFF. DNA of the CDR3: TGCAGCGTTGAACTACTAAACCTCTACAATGAGCAGTTCTTC.

This clone was counted only a few times. The chain is built from TRBV3-1 (or the pseudogene TRBV3-2) and TRBJ2-2; 7 bases are shared with TRBD1. The CDR3 has 15 amino acids. The V gene's germline CDR1 is LGHDT and CDR2 YNNKEL (reference sequence). The junction had 9 bases not matched to a gene; V was cut back by 2 bases and J by 9 bases. Written as DNA, the CDR3 is TGTGCCAGCAGCCAAAATCAGGGGGTGTTACGGGAGCTGTTTTTT. It specifies CASSQNQGVLRELFF.

V and J are TRBV2 and TRBJ2-3; D remains ambiguous. The V gene's germline CDR1 is SNHLY and CDR2 FYNNEI. The length of the CDR3 is 10 residues. V lost 6 bases to trimming and J lost 9 bases, with 7 bases between them. The CDR3 protein is CASSFPTQYF. Written as DNA, the CDR3 is TGTGCCAGCAGCTTCCCGACGCAGTATTTT.

The gene calls are TRBV5-1 and TRBJ2-3; 12 bases agree with TRBD1. With 3 bases clipped from V and 4 bases from J, the junction kept 6 bases outside the gene matches. The length of the CDR3 is 16 residues. Germline CDR1 reads SGHRS; CDR2 reads YFSETQ. The CDR3 bases are TGCGCCAGCAGCTCGGGGGGACAGGGGGCCGCAGATACGCAGTATTTT. Translation gives CASSSGGQGAADTQYF.

V gene TRBV29-1 combines with J gene TRBJ2-1; 7 bases align to TRBD1. The CDR3 runs 12 residues. V lost 7 bases and J lost 5; bases outside the gene matches: 5. CDR1 and CDR2 from the germline V gene are SQVTM and ANQGSEA. CDR3 in DNA: TGCAGCGCCGTAACAGGGGACAATGAGCAGTTCTTC. Protein product: CSAVTGDNEQFF.

The CDR3 nucleotides read TGTGCCAGCTCCCGCAGGGGGGGCACTGAAGCTTTCTTT. Translation: CASSRRGGTEAFF. V usage is TRBV6-5 and J usage is TRBJ1-1, with 7 bases matching TRBD1. V gave up 8 bases and J gave up 4 bases; unmatched junction bases: 7. CDR3 size: 13 residues. CDR1 and CDR2 (germline): MNHEY, SVGAGI.

The V and J genes are TRBV18 and TRBJ2-7; unclear D gene. The CDR3 spans 14 residues. The V and J ends lost 3 bases and 1 base respectively, with 10 bases between them. Germline V gene data show CDR1 as KGHSH and CDR2 as LQKENI. The CDR3 nucleotides are TGTGCCAGCTCACCGACGGGCAGTTCCTACGAGCAGTACTTC. Translation gives CASSPTGSSYEQYF.

The CDR3 loop reads CASSQDRTSGRRRRVNEQYF. CDR3 DNA sequence: TGTGCCAGCAGCCAAGACCGGACTAGCGGGAGGAGAAGGAGGGTCAACGAGCAGTACTTC. The chain joins TRBV3-1 (or the pseudogene TRBV3-2) to TRBJ2-7, with 14 bases matching TRBD2. Germline V gene data show CDR1 as LGHDT and CDR2 as YNNKEL (reference sequence). The CDR3 consists of 20 residues. Trimming cost V 0 bases and J 5 bases; bases outside gene matches: 15.

This chain links TRBV6-1 with TRBJ2-1; TRBD2 matches at 8 bases. V gave up 3 bases and J gave up 7 bases; unmatched junction bases: 17. Germline values: CDR1 MNHNS, CDR2 SASEGT. The CDR3 consists of 18 residues. The CDR3 is CASSDSTTSGRSANEQFF. The CDR3 region has the DNA TGTGCCAGCAGTGATTCCACAACGAGCGGGAGATCGGCTAATGAGCAGTTCTTC.

The chain is built from TRBV30 and TRBJ1-2; D is undetermined. Trimming cost V 4 bases and J 2 bases, with 5 bases left between them. The CDR3 consists of 11 residues. The germline V gene encodes CDR1 GTSNPN and CDR2 SVGIG (reference sequence). CDR3 in amino acids: CAWMRNYGYTF. CDR3 bases: TGTGCCTGGATGCGGAACTATGGCTACACCTTC. The full variable domain, rest sourced from reference TRBV30 and TRBJ1-2, is SQTIHQWPATLVQPVGSPLSLECTVEGTSNPNLYWYRQAAGRGLQLLFYSVGIGQISSEVPQNLSASRPQDRQFILSSKKLLLSDSGFYLCAWMRNYGYTFGSGTRLTVV.

This chain joins TRBV13 and TRBJ1-1; tentatively, D is TRBD1 (5 bases). V was shortened by 4 bases and J by 1 base, with 10 bases between the two germline ends. The length of the CDR3 is 14 residues. CDR1 is PRHDT, CDR2 FYEKMQ, per germline (reference sequence). CDR3 protein: CASSSGRANTEAFF. The CDR3 DNA reads TGTGCCAGCAGCTCGGGCAGGGCGAACACTGAAGCTTTCTTT.

The chain has TRBV18 and TRBJ1-1; D is unclear. Trimming cost V 3 bases and J 2 bases, with 13 bases left between them. Per germline, CDR1 KGHSH and CDR2 LQKENI. The length of the CDR3 is 15 residues. CDR3 coding DNA: TGTGCCAGCTCACCTCCATTTGGGGATAACACTGAAGCTTTCTTT. It yields the protein CASSPPFGDNTEAFF.

The rearrangement links TRBV29-1 to TRBJ1-1; D is ambiguous. This CDR3 is 15 amino acids long. The germline V and J ends were trimmed by 6 bases and 0 bases, with 17 bases remaining between them. Germline assignment: CDR1 SQVTM and CDR2 ANQGSEA. The CDR3 protein is CSVIPLGAMNTEAFF. CDR3 nucleotides: TGCAGCGTGATACCCTTGGGAGCCATGAACACTGAAGCTTTCTTT.

The table lists this clone with a count of one. The V and J genes are TRBV6-4 and TRBJ1-6; 8 bases fit TRBD1. Trimming took 2 bases from V and 9 from J; bases not matched to a gene: 6. CDR1 and CDR2 (germline): MRHNA, SNTAGT. This CDR3 spans 15 amino acids. CDR3 amino acids: CASSDLGTGLSPLHF. CDR3 nucleotide sequence: TGTGCCAGCAGTGACCTCGGGACAGGACTTTCACCCCTCCACTTT.

The chain recombines TRBV11-2 with TRBJ2-5, with D uncertain. The CDR3 is 13 residues long. V dropped 1 base and J dropped 5 bases, with 8 bases sitting between them. Germline V gene lookup returns CDR1 SGHAT and CDR2 FQNNGV. For the CDR3, the DNA is TGTGCCAGCAGCTTAGTCTCTGGGGAGACCCAGTACTTC. It translates to CASSLVSGETQYF.

The chain employs TRBV2 and TRBJ1-2, with a possible D match to TRBD1 (6 bases). Germline CDR1 and CDR2: SNHLY and FYNNEI. The CDR3 sequence is 13 residues long. Trimming shortened V by 6 bases and J by 4 bases, and 12 bases separated the two germline ends. The CDR3 DNA is TGTGCCAGCAGGACACAGGGTATCTATGGCTACACCTTC. Its protein product is CASRTQGIYGYTF.

The chain carries TRBV7-2 and TRBJ2-2, with 9 positions matching TRBD2. Germline V gives CDR1 SGHTA, CDR2 FQGNSA. This CDR3 region has 16 residues. Trimming removed 7 bases from V and 5 bases from J; junction bases left unmatched: 11. CDR3: CASIKGGLAVTGELFF. The CDR3, as DNA: TGTGCCAGCATTAAGGGGGGACTAGCAGTTACCGGGGAGCTGTTTTTT.